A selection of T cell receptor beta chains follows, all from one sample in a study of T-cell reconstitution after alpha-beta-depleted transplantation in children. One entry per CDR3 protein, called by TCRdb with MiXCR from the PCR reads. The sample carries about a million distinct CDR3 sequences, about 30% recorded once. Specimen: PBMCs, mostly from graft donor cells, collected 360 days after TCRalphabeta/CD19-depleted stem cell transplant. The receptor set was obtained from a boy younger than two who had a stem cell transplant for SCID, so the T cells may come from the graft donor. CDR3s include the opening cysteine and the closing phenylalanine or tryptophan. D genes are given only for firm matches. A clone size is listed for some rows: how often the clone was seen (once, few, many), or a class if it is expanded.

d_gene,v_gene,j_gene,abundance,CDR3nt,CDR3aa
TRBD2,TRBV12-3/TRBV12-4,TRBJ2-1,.,TGTGCCAGCAGTTTCCTCGGCACTAGCGGGGGGGGGCAGTTCTTC,CASSFLGTSGGGQFF
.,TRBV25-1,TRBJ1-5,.,TGTGCCAGCAGTGCCGGGGGACCTTGGGGGAATCAGCCCCAGCATTTT,CASSAGGPWGNQPQHF
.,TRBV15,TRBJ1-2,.,TGTGCCACCAGCCGGGCAATTGGTGGCTACACCTTC,CATSRAIGGYTF
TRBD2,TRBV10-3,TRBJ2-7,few,TGTGCCATCAGACAGGCGGGGGGCCCTTACGAGCAGTACTTC,CAIRQAGGPYEQYF
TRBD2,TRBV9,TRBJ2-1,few,TGTGCCAGCAGCGTAGTCCCTAGCGGGGGATACAATGAGCAGTTCTTC,CASSVVPSGGYNEQFF
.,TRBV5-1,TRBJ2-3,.,TGCGCCAGCCTTGGCAACACAGATACGCAGTATTTT,CASLGNTDTQYF
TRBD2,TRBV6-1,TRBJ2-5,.,TGTGCCAGCAGCCGACGCGACGCGGGGGGCCAAGAGACCCAGTACTTC,CASSRRDAGGQETQYF
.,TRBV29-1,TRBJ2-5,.,TGCAGCGTTGATAATCCGGGGGCAGATAAGACCCAGTACTTC,CSVDNPGADKTQYF
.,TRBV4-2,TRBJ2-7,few,TGTGCCAGCAGCCAGTACTACTACGAGCAGTACTTC,CASSQYYYEQYF
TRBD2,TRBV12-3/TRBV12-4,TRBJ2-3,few,TGTGCCAGCAGTTTAAATGGGAGGGGTTTCTACACAGATACGCAGTATTTT,CASSLNGRGFYTDTQYF
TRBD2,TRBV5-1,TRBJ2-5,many,TGCGCCAGCAGCCTGAGTACTAGCGGGCAGTACTTC,CASSLSTSGQYF
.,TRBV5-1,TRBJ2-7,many,TGCGCCAGCAGCTACGGGACACTTCCCTACGAGCAGTACTTC,CASSYGTLPYEQYF
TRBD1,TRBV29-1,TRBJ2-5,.,TGCAGCGTTGGGGGACAGGGCCAAGAGACCCAGTACTTC,CSVGGQGQETQYF
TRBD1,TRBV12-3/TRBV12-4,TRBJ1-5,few,TGTGCCAGCAGTTTACCCCCTAGACAGGGTTCGGATAATCAGCCCCAGCATTTT,CASSLPPRQGSDNQPQHF
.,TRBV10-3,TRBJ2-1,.,TGTGCCTCCCTCCGGGGGGACACAAACAATGAGCAGTTCTTC,CASLRGDTNNEQFF
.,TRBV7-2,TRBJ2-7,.,TGTGCCAGCAGCTTAGATTCCGCGACTGCCTCCTACGAGCAGTACTTC,CASSLDSATASYEQYF
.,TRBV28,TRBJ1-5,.,TGTGCCAGCATAAGGGATTCATTTCAGCCCCAGCATTTT,CASIRDSFQPQHF
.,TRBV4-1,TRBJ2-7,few,TGCGCCAGCAGCCAAGCGGTCAGTTCCGAGCAGTACTTC,CASSQAVSSEQYF
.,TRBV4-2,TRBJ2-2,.,TGTGCCAGCAGCCAAGCCAACCAGAACACCGGGGAGCTGTTTTTT,CASSQANQNTGELFF
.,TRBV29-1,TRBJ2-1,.,TGCAGCGTTCTTGGGCTCGGTCGCTCCTACAATGAGCAGTTCTTC,CSVLGLGRSYNEQFF